A single sample is the source of the 27 T cell receptor beta chains below, sequenced in a study of graft-versus-host responses after intestinal transplantation. Measured with immunoSEQ multiplex PCR; TCRdb has only the in-frame clones, and not every one. The sample lists under 30,000 clones, approximately 85% occurring once. The sequences come from PBMCs, collected 463 days after intestinal transplant. The receptors stem from a human patient who received an intestinal transplant, so some T cells may come from the graft donor.

This clone was seen only once. The gene calls are TRBV6-5 and TRBJ1-2; tentative D call: TRBD1 (5 bases). Between the trimmed V and J ends, which lost 6 bases and 5 bases, there was a span of 16 bases. The CDR3 is 14 residues long. Germline V gene sequence: CDR1 MNHEY, CDR2 SVGAGI. Written as DNA, the CDR3 is TGTGCCAGCAGCCCTGGGGGACTGCCATATGGCTACACCTTC. Protein product: CASSPGGLPYGYTF.

This rearrangement joins TRBV4-1 to TRBJ2-1; a weak D match, TRBD2 (6 bases). The CDR3 sequence is 16 residues long. Germline loops: CDR1 MGHRA, CDR2 YSYEKL. V gave up 5 bases and J gave up 0 bases, with 14 bases separating them. The CDR3 region is CASSRDPGSSYNEQFF. Written as DNA, the CDR3 is TGCGCCAGCAGCAGAGACCCCGGGAGCTCCTACAATGAGCAGTTCTTC.

The genes are TRBV6-5 and TRBJ1-5, with D possibly TRBD1 on 5 matching bases. The CDR3 totals 16 residues. CDR1 and CDR2 from the germline V gene are MNHEY and SVGAGI. The V and J ends lost 2 bases and 4 bases respectively, with 15 bases between them. Written as DNA, the CDR3 is TGTGCCAGCAGTTACGCGGGACCGAGGAGTAATCAGCCCCAGCATTTT. Translated, it gives CASSYAGPRSNQPQHF.

This chain joins TRBV9 and TRBJ2-5, with 15 nucleotides matching TRBD2. This CDR3 spans 17 amino acids. The germline CDR1 and CDR2 sequences are SGDLS and YYNGEE. J lost 4 bases, V lost 0 bases, and 4 bases had no gene match. In DNA form, the CDR3 reads TGTGCCAGCAGCGTAGGGCGGGGACTAGCGGGAGGAGAGACCCAGTACTTC. Its protein is CASSVGRGLAGGETQYF.

The count of this clone is one. The CDR3: CASSLVGSTDTQYF. The CDR3 DNA reads TGTGCCAGCAGTTTGGTCGGTAGCACAGATACGCAGTATTTT. The V and J genes are TRBV27 and TRBJ2-3; D call uncertain. CDR1 is MNHEY, CDR2 SMNVEV, per germline (reference sequence). V was shortened by 3 bases and J by 0 bases, with 7 bases between the two germline ends. The CDR3 runs to 14 residues.

The chain carries TRBV27 and TRBJ1-5; D might be TRBD1 (6 bases). Trimming took 6 bases from V and 7 from J, leaving 10 bases between them. Germline CDR1 MNHEY, CDR2 SMNVEV (reference sequence). The CDR3 runs to 12 residues. The CDR3 DNA is TGTGCCAGCAGGAACAGGGACCAGCCCCAGCATTTT. It is translated as CASRNRDQPQHF.

The V gene is TRBV6-1, the J gene TRBJ1-1, with D possibly matching TRBD1 (5 bases). The CDR3 extends over 14 amino acids. V lost 6 bases, J lost 7 bases, and 18 bases lay in between. CDR1 is MNHNS and CDR2 is SASEGT in the germline V gene. CDR3: CASRTPRGRDEAFF. The CDR3 DNA reads TGTGCCAGCAGAACCCCAAGGGGCCGAGATGAAGCTTTCTTT.

The rearrangement links TRBV18 to TRBJ2-3; D tentatively reads TRBD1 or TRBD2 (6 bases each). Trimming took off 4 bases at V and 5 bases at J, with 10 bases between the two ends. The CDR3 has 13 residues. Germline V lookup: CDR1 KGHSH, CDR2 LQKENI. In DNA form, the CDR3 reads TGTGCCAGCTCACGGGGGGCGGGAGATACGCAGTATTTT. Its translation is CASSRGAGDTQYF.

The V call is TRBV5-6, the J call TRBJ2-1, with 12 bases fitting TRBD2. This CDR3 is built from 18 residues. V dropped 7 bases and J dropped 0; count of bases not matched to a gene: 11. Germline CDR1 SGHDT, CDR2 YYEEEE. The CDR3 protein is CASHSRASGRVSYNEQFF. In DNA, the CDR3 is TGTGCCAGCCATTCCAGGGCTAGCGGGAGGGTCTCCTACAATGAGCAGTTCTTC. The full variable domain, rest sourced from reference TRBV5-6 and TRBJ2-1, is DAGVTQSPTHLIKTRGQQVTLRCSPKSGHDTVSWYQQALGQGPQFIFQYYEEEERQRGNFPDRFSGHQFPNYSSELNVNALLLGDSALYLCASHSRASGRVSYNEQFFGPGTRLTVL.

The chain carries TRBV18 and TRBJ2-3; 7 bases line up with TRBD2. Germline CDR1 is KGHSH and CDR2 is LQKENI. The V gene end was trimmed by 0 bases and the J gene end by 1 base; junction bases not matched to a gene: 16. The CDR3 totals 20 residues. The CDR3 coding sequence is TGTGCCAGCTCACCACCGGGATTACTCGTACGGCTAGCGGGCACAGATACGCAGTATTTT. Its protein is CASSPPGLLVRLAGTDTQYF.

V usage is TRBV4-1 and J usage is TRBJ2-5, with 7 nucleotides matching TRBD2. The CDR3 covers 14 residues. From germline, CDR1 is MGHRA and CDR2 YSYEKL. The ends lost 4 bases at V and 5 bases at J; junction bases unmatched: 7. CDR3 residues: CASSRFGGRETQYF. As DNA, the CDR3 is TGCGCCAGCAGCCGATTCGGGGGGAGGGAGACCCAGTACTTC.

J is TRBJ1-1 and V is TRBV27; D is undetermined. Trimming took off 5 bases at V and 4 bases at J, with 11 bases between the two ends. This CDR3 has 13 residues. Germline V lookup: CDR1 MNHEY, CDR2 SMNVEV (reference sequence). The CDR3 spells CASSLGRGTEAFF. The CDR3 bases are TGTGCCAGCAGTCTTGGACGCGGCACTGAAGCTTTCTTT.

The V gene is TRBV5-1, the J gene TRBJ1-2; TRBD1 aligns across 9 bases. Germline V gene sequence: CDR1 SGHRS, CDR2 YFSETQ. This CDR3 spans 14 amino acids. The trim removed 4 bases at V and 8 bases at J, leaving 9 bases unmatched. CDR3 region: CASSPGDREFGYTF. The CDR3 coding sequence is TGCGCCAGCAGCCCCGGGGACAGGGAATTCGGCTACACCTTC.

This rearrangement joins TRBV7-6 to TRBJ2-7; D might be TRBD1 or TRBD2, each matching 6 bases. The CDR3 is 14 amino acids. Looked up from germline, CDR1 is SGHVS and CDR2 is FNYEAQ. Trimming stripped 5 bases from V and 2 bases from J, with 13 bases between. DNA for the CDR3: TGTGCCAGCAGCGAGGGGGGAGCCCCCTACGAGCAGTACTTC. Amino acids: CASSEGGAPYEQYF. The full variable domain, in which reference TRBV7-6 and TRBJ2-7 provide the parts outside the CDR3, is GAGVSQSPRYKVTKRGQDVALRCDPISGHVSLYWYRQALGQGPEFLTYFNYEAQQDKSGLPNDRFSAERPEGSISTLTIQRTEQRDSAMYRCASSEGGAPYEQYFGPGTRLTVT.

Remarks on this clone: This CDR3 is also generated by other DNA sequences in the sample. CDR3 sequence reads: CASTRAGADEQYF. CDR3 in DNA: TGTGCCAGCACCCGTGCGGGGGCGGACGAGCAGTACTTC. The chain is built from TRBV27 and TRBJ2-7; maybe TRBD2 (7 bases). Germline V CDR1 and CDR2: MNHEY, SMNVEV (reference sequence). The CDR3 is made up of 13 amino acids. The V end was cut by 7 bases, the J end by 5 bases, with 15 bases between.

This clone was observed a single time. The chain is built from TRBV5-6 and TRBJ2-7, with a possible D match to TRBD1 (6 bases). The CDR3 extends over 13 amino acids. The V and J ends lost 7 bases and 2 bases respectively, with 13 bases between them. The germline CDR1 and CDR2 sequences are SGHDT and YYEEEE. CDR3 DNA sequence: TGTGCCAGCTCCACAGGGAACACCTACGAGCAGTACTTC. It codes for CASSTGNTYEQYF.

CDR3 in amino acids: CASSYQQRAEQYF. The DNA for the CDR3 is TGTGCCAGCAGTTACCAGCAACGCGCCGAGCAGTACTTC. The gene calls are TRBV6-9 and TRBJ2-7; D is ambiguous. The germline V gene encodes CDR1 MNHGY and CDR2 SVAAGI. This CDR3 has 13 amino acids. With 3 bases removed from V and 6 bases from J, the gap between germline ends came to 12 bases.

The chain uses TRBV7-9 and TRBJ1-1; D remains ambiguous. The CDR3 has 11 residues. The germline gives CDR1 SEHNR, CDR2 FQNEAQ (reference sequence). With 7 bases removed from V and 4 bases from J, the gap between germline ends came to 7 bases. The CDR3 sequence is CASTLRTEAFF. The CDR3 coding sequence is TGTGCCAGCACCCTCCGCACTGAAGCTTTCTTT.

The J gene is TRBJ2-5, the V gene TRBV6-1, with 11 bases fitting TRBD1. The J call could be wrong; TRBJ2-7 is a better fit for the DNA end. The germline CDR1 and CDR2 sequences are MNHNS and SASEGT. There are 16 residues in the CDR3. The DNA of the CDR3 is TGTGCCAGCAGTGAAAGGTCCGGGACAGGGGGCTACGAGCAGTACTTC. As protein: CASSERSGTGGYEQYF.

The chain joins TRBV11-2 to TRBJ2-7, with D tentatively TRBD1 (6 bases). V shed 6 bases and J shed 2 bases, with 20 bases lying between them. The CDR3 has 16 amino acids. Germline CDR1 and CDR2: SGHAT and FQNNGV. CDR3 nucleotides: TGTGCCAGCAGACCCCTCATGGGGCAGGGGACCTACGAGCAGTACTTC. Amino acids: CASRPLMGQGTYEQYF. Combining the CDR3 with reference TRBV11-2 and TRBJ2-7 gives the whole variable domain EAGVAQSPRYKIIEKRQSVAFWCNPISGHATLYWYQQILGQGPKLLIQFQNNGVVDDSQLPKDRFSAERLKGVDSTLKIQPAKLEDSAVYLCASRPLMGQGTYEQYFGPGTRLTVT.

Written as DNA, the CDR3 is TGTGCCAGCAGCTTACTGAGCTCTGGAAACACCATATATTTT. This sequence encodes CASSLLSSGNTIYF. The rearrangement uses TRBV27 and TRBJ1-3, with unresolved D. This CDR3 is 14 amino acids long. Germline CDR1 and CDR2: MNHEY and SMNVEV (reference sequence). Trimming pared 6 bases from V and 0 bases from J, leaving 9 bases between.

The chain couples TRBV6-5 to TRBJ2-7, with D possibly being TRBD1 or TRBD2 (6 bases each). Trimming took 0 bases from V and 4 from J, leaving 16 bases between them. The germline V gene encodes CDR1 MNHEY and CDR2 SVGAGI. This CDR3 is built from 16 residues. The CDR3: CASSYSYRRGSYEQYF. DNA for the CDR3: TGTGCCAGCAGTTACTCGTACAGGAGGGGGTCGTACGAGCAGTACTTC.

This chain uses TRBV19 with TRBJ1-2, with unresolved D. This CDR3 spans 16 amino acids. Germline V gene lookup returns CDR1 LNHDA and CDR2 SQIVND (reference sequence). V gave up 0 bases and J gave up 6 bases, with 17 bases separating them. The CDR3 protein is CASSIDGGLLLDGYTF. CDR3 DNA: TGTGCCAGTAGTATAGATGGAGGACTCTTGCTCGATGGCTACACCTTC. The whole variable domain, remainder taken from reference TRBV19 and TRBJ1-2, is DGGITQSPKYLFRKEGQNVTLSCEQNLNHDAMYWYRQDPGQGLRLIYYSQIVNDFQKGDIAEGYSVSREKKESFPLTVTSAQKNPTAFYLCASSIDGGLLLDGYTFGSGTRLTVV.

The V gene is TRBV6-1, the J gene TRBJ2-7, with TRBD2 as a possible D gene (5 bases). CDR1 is MNHNS and CDR2 is SASEGT in the germline V gene. V was cut by 5 bases and J by 3 bases, with 14 bases left in between. This CDR3 has 14 amino acids. The CDR3 loop reads CASSLSGASYEQYF. As DNA, the CDR3 is TGTGCCAGCAGTCTCAGCGGAGCGAGCTACGAGCAGTACTTC.

The chain joins TRBV27 to TRBJ1-6; D is undetermined. Germline assignment: CDR1 MNHEY and CDR2 SMNVEV (reference sequence). CDR3 length equals 15 residues. Trimming left V 2 bases short and J 10 bases short, with 15 bases between. For the CDR3, the DNA is TGTGCCAGCAGTTTAGTACGTTATCTAGGGTCACCCCTCCACTTT. Protein: CASSLVRYLGSPLHF.

This sequence joins TRBV20-1 and TRBJ2-7; the D call may be TRBD1 or TRBD2 (6 bases each). The CDR3 has 11 amino acids. Germline CDR1 reads DFQATT; CDR2 reads SNEGSKA (reference sequence). V was trimmed by 6 bases and J by 10 bases, leaving 16 bases between them. Here the CDR3 reads CSALPRGHQYF. The CDR3 nucleotides read TGCAGTGCCCTCCCCCGGGGGCATCAGTACTTC.

The chain couples TRBV6-5 to TRBJ2-6, with D perhaps matching TRBD1 or TRBD2 (5 bases each). CDR3 length: 14 residues. Trimming removed 4 bases from V and 4 bases from J, with 8 bases in between. Germline CDR1 reads MNHEY; CDR2 reads SVGAGI. CDR3 protein: CASSWGTGANVLTF. The CDR3 DNA sequence: TGTGCCAGCAGTTGGGGGACCGGGGCCAACGTCCTGACTTTC.